Listed here are 3 T cell receptor beta chains from one sample, sequenced in a study of blood T cell repertoires in COVID-19. Using immunoSEQ multiplex PCR, the repertoire was profiled, and TCRdb retains in-frame clones only, with some absent. This sample carries some 140,000 clones, about 76% of them seen once, and the ten largest clones take about 5%. Material: peripheral blood. The source of these receptors is a woman in her 70s with COVID-19, enrolled during active disease.

A single count supports this clone. The V gene is TRBV7-8, the J gene TRBJ1-5; D gene unclear. The CDR3 length is 12 residues. Germline V gene data show CDR1 as SGHVS and CDR2 as FQNEAQ. V lost 5 bases to trimming and J lost 10 bases, with 12 bases between them. This chain's CDR3 is CASSTSNGPQHF. For the CDR3, the DNA is TGTGCCAGCAGCACCTCCAATGGCCCCCAGCATTTT.

In its sample, this clone was seen once. The chain combines TRBV19 with TRBJ1-5; D possibly corresponds to TRBD1 (5 bases). Germline-derived CDR1 and CDR2 are LNHDA and SQIVND (reference sequence). Trimming removed 6 bases from V and 3 bases from J, with 9 bases in between. The CDR3 loop spans 13 amino acids. The CDR3 DNA sequence: TGTGCCAGTAGCTCGACAGACAATCAGCCCCAGCATTTT. Protein: CASSSTDNQPQHF. The variable domain in full, completed from reference TRBV19 and TRBJ1-5, reads DGGITQSPKYLFRKEGQNVTLSCEQNLNHDAMYWYRQDPGQGLRLIYYSQIVNDFQKGDIAEGYSVSREKKESFPLTVTSAQKNPTAFYLCASSSTDNQPQHFGDGTRLSIL.

This chain links TRBV5-1 with TRBJ1-1; the match to TRBD1 covers 8 bases. The germline CDR1 and CDR2 sequences are SGHRS and YFSETQ. V gave up 4 bases and J gave up 4 bases; unmatched junction bases: 3. The CDR3 sequence is 13 residues long. The DNA for the CDR3 is TGCGCCAGCAGCGCCGACAGGGGCACTGAAGCTTTCTTT. As protein: CASSADRGTEAFF.